This T cell receptor (beta chain) was captured by sequencing in a study of T cell responses to AZD1222 COVID-19 vaccine. This CDR3 is 13 amino acids long. Deletions cut 8 bases from V and 0 bases from J, with 8 bases between. CDR1 and CDR2 (germline): SGHTA, FQGNSA. Notes on this clone: The antigen is unknown.

Study-level findings and limits: Per reports, nearly half of all spike-specific TCRs target regions that are unmutated in variants. Mapped onto spike, vaccine-associated CD4 TCRs spanned it and were dominant at 160-218 and 743-854.

The data were produced by immunoSEQ multiplex PCR, yet TCRdb's version contains in-frame clones alone and is incomplete. The table has around 140,000 clones, more than 80% seen once; the top ten hold less than 1%. Source: peripheral blood, taken on day 0 of MenACWY control vaccination. J is TRBJ1-5 and V is TRBV7-2; D gene ambiguous. The sequence was obtained from an adult in good health. CDR3 residues: CASRRNSNQPQHF. For the CDR3, the DNA is TGTGCCAGCCGAAGGAATAGCAATCAGCCCCAGCATTTT. The full variable domain, in which reference TRBV7-2 and TRBJ1-5 provide the parts outside the CDR3, is GAGVSQSPSNKVTEKGKDVELRCDPISGHTALYWYRQSLGQGLEFLIYFQGNSAPDKSGLPSDRFSAERTGGSVSTLTIQRTQQEDSAVYLCASRRNSNQPQHFGDGTRLSIL.